The sequence of this TCR beta chain was determined in a study of identical twins. This clonotype was seen more than once but under ten times. Its antigen is undetermined. Germline V gene lookup returns CDR1 GTSNPN and CDR2 SVGIG (reference sequence). V lost 7 bases and J lost 5, with 11 bases in between. CDR3 length: 11 residues. Study-level results: Sequences that were beta out-of-frame showed weaker excess twin sharing. Low generation probability was overrepresented in out-of-frame alpha sequences shared by twins. Insertions ran lower in abundant cord blood beta clonotypes, though not in memory repertoires.

Each CDR3 protein gets one entry after TCRdb re-called the 5' RACE reads with MiXCR. The table includes about 690,000 distinct CDR3 sequences, 5.5% to 6.5% detected once. Sequencing was performed on naive T cells sorted from blood. The clonotype comes from a man younger than 35 in good health. The genes are TRBV30 and TRBJ2-5; D gene uncertain. Written as DNA, the CDR3 is TGTGCCTCCTACACCGGGGAGACCCAGTACTTC. Translated, it gives CASYTGETQYF.